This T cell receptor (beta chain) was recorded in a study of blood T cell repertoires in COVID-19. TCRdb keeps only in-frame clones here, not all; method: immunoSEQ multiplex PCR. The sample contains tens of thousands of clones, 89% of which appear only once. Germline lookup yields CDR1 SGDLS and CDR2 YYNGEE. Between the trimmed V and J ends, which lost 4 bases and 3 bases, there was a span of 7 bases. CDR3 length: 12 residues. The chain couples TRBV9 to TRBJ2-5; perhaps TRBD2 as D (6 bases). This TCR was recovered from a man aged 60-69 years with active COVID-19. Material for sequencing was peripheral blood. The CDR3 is CASSTGEETQYF. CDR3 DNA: TGTGCCAGCAGCACGGGGGAAGAGACCCAGTACTTC.